This TCR beta chain came from a study of blood T cells in healthy people across ages. Germline V lookup: CDR1 DFQATT, CDR2 SNEGSKA (reference sequence). CDR3 length equals 14 residues. V dropped 2 bases and J dropped 2 bases, with 12 bases sitting between them. Together with a sample-barcoded 5' primer, a J-beta primer mix was included in a second PCR lasting roughly 6 to 12 cycles. TCRdb re-derived calls from the 5' RACE reads in MiXCR, one entry per CDR3 protein. The sample has 1 million or so distinct CDR3 sequences; more than 35% are singletons. Source material: blood. The rearrangement uses TRBV20-1 and TRBJ2-5; a weak D match, TRBD2 (5 bases). This sequence originates from a woman aged 60 to 75 in good health. The CDR3 DNA reads TGCAGTGCTAGACCTCAGGAGGAACAAGAGACCCAGTACTTC. It specifies CSARPQEEQETQYF.